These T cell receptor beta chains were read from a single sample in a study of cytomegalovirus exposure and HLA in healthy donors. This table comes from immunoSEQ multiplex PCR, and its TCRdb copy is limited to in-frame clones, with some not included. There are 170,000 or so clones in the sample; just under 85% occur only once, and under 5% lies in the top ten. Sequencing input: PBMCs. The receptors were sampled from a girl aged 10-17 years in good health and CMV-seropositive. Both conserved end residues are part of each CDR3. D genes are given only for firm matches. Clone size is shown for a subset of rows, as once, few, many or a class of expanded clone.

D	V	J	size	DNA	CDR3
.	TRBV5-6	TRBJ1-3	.	TGTGCCAGCAGCTTGTGGGAGACTGGAAACACCATATATTTT	CASSLWETGNTIYF
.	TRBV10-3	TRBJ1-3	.	TGTGCCATCAGTGAGACGGGAGTGACCATATATTTT	CAISETGVTIYF
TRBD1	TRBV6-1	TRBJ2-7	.	TGTGCCAGCAGAACACGACAGGGAAGCACTTACGAGCAGTACTTC	CASRTRQGSTYEQYF
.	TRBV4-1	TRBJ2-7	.	TGCGCCAGCAGCCCTAAAGGTCGGACGGACTACGAGCAGTACTTC	CASSPKGRTDYEQYF
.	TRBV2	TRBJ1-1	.	TGTGCCAGCACCGAATCGGGGGAAGGTATCATGGGCACTGAAGCTTTCTTT	CASTESGEGIMGTEAFF
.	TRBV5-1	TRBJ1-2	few	TGCGCCAGCAGCTTGGAGGGCGCGGGGTATGGCTACACCTTC	CASSLEGAGYGYTF
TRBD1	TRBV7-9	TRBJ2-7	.	TGTGCCAGCAGCTTAGGACAGGGTTTCCACGAGCAGTACTTC	CASSLGQGFHEQYF
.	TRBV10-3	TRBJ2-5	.	TGTGCCATCAGTTCCCCCTCCTTGGAGCAGTACTTC	CAISSPSLEQYF
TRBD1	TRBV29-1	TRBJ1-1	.	TGCAGCACTGGACAGGGGGCATACACTGAAGCCTTCTTT	CSTGQGAYTEAFF
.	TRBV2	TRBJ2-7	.	TGTGCCAGCAGATCCTTTACTGAGCAGTACTTC	CASRSFTEQYF
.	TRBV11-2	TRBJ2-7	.	TGTGCCAGCAGCCCTCCTCAGGGAGGACTGTCTGAGCAGTACTTC	CASSPPQGGLSEQYF
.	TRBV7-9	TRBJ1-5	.	TGTGCCAGCAGCCGGTTGGAGATCAATCAGCCCCAGCATTTT	CASSRLEINQPQHF
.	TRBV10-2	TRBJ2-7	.	TGCGCCAGCAGTGAGCGGTATTACGAGCAGTACTTC	CASSERYYEQYF
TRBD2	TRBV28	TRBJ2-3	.	TGTGCCAGCAGTTTGTCGGGACTAGTAACAGATACGCAGTATTTT	CASSLSGLVTDTQYF
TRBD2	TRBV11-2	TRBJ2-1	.	TGTGCCAGCAGCCAACGGGGGGGCTCGGGAAATGAGCAGTTCTTC	CASSQRGGSGNEQFF
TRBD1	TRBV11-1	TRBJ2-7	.	TGTGCCAGCACCCTACAGGGGGCTTACTCCTACGAGCAGTACTTC	CASTLQGAYSYEQYF